These 3 T cell receptor beta chains originate from one sample sequenced in a study of T cells in Graves' hyperthyroidism and ophthalmopathy. RNA transcripts provided the source from which TCR beta CDR3 regions were amplified. First-round RT-PCR targeting the TCR CDR3 was performed with the HTBI primer set. MiXCR was run by TCRdb on the multiplex PCR reads, yielding one entry per CDR3 protein. The sample holds about 260,000 distinct CDR3 sequences, roughly 22% seen once. Sequenced input: blood. These receptors were taken from a man aged 30-40 years with Graves' ophthalmopathy.

This clonotype was observed many times. J is TRBJ2-1 and V is TRBV11-2; D not resolved. This CDR3 has 15 residues. CDR1 SGHAT and CDR2 FQNNGV come from the germline V gene. V was cut by 6 bases and J by 4 bases, with 16 bases left in between. CDR3 in amino acids: CASSDRLLVYNEQFF. The DNA for the CDR3 is TGTGCCAGCAGTGATAGACTCCTGGTGTACAATGAGCAGTTCTTC.

The chain combines TRBV10-1 with TRBJ2-7, with D unresolved. Germline loops: CDR1 WNHNN, CDR2 SYGVQD (reference sequence). The CDR3 runs 11 residues. Deletions cut 5 bases from V and 7 bases from J, with 9 bases between. The CDR3 sequence: CASSPRREQYF. CDR3 nucleotide sequence: TGCGCCAGCAGTCCTCGCCGGGAGCAGTACTTC.

This clonotype showed up many times. The V and J genes are TRBV7-3 and TRBJ2-1; TRBD2 might be the D (6 bases). This CDR3 comprises 14 residues. Germline CDR1 reads SGHTA; CDR2 reads FQGTGA. V lost 6 bases, J lost 4 bases, and 13 bases lay in between. The CDR3: CASSSGLTYNEQFF. The CDR3 coding sequence is TGTGCCAGCAGTTCGGGACTGACTTACAATGAGCAGTTCTTC. The entire variable domain, with the rest obtained from reference TRBV7-3 and TRBJ2-1, is as follows: GAGVSQTPSNKVTEKGKYVELRCDPISGHTALYWYRQSLGQGPEFLIYFQGTGAADDSGLPNDRFFAVRPEGSVSTLKIQRTERGDSAVYLCASSSGLTYNEQFFGPGTRLTVL.